This T cell receptor beta chain was recorded in a study of CD8 T cells in ankylosing spondylitis. Study-level findings and limits: The authors reported significant enrichment of disease-linked clones in matched ankylosing spondylitis synovial fluid. The disease-linked clones had a CD8+ phenotype and low blood frequencies.

Quantitative 5'-RACE with molecular barcodes generated TCR beta libraries. A single record per CDR3 protein comes from TCRdb applying MiXCR to the 5' RACE reads. The profile shows hundreds of thousands of distinct CDR3 sequences, 8.2% of them singletons. The sample holds a few counts of this clonotype. The antigen is undetermined. Germline assignment: CDR1 SGHVS and CDR2 FNYEAQ. V was trimmed by 5 bases and J by 3 bases, leaving 13 bases between them. The CDR3 has 14 residues. The rearrangement joins TRBV7-6 to TRBJ2-5; no firm D call. This clonotype was obtained from a female donor with ankylosing spondylitis or in good health (not recorded which). The sample consisted of blood, either unsorted or a sorted T cell fraction (not recorded which). This CDR3 is CASSGWLGKETQYF. CDR3 DNA: TGTGCCAGCAGCGGCTGGCTAGGGAAAGAGACCCAGTACTTC.